The entry below describes one T cell receptor beta chain. The sample originates from a study of T cells in tumors after PD-1 blockade. Study overall: No patient had prior checkpoint blockade, systemic immunosuppression, or radiotherapy within 4 weeks. Each patient got pembrolizumab 200 mg every 3 weeks or cemiplimab 350 mg every 2 weeks. During anti-PD-1 treatment, some patients continued daily vismodegib 150 mg.

Profiling relied on immunoSEQ multiplex PCR, and the TCRdb table lists in-frame clones only, not all of them. The sample shows around 49,000 clones, roughly 80% of them seen only once. This CDR3 has 15 residues. The V end lost 3 bases, the J end lost 0 bases, and 9 bases lay between the germline ends. CDR1 is LNHDA and CDR2 is SQIVND in the germline V gene (reference sequence). This TCR derives from a human donor with basal cell carcinoma. Here the sequenced sample was PBMCs, taken before anti-PD-1 treatment. The J gene is TRBJ1-3, the V gene TRBV19; D unresolved. This chain's CDR3 is CASSIGPSSGNTIYF. The CDR3, as DNA: TGTGCCAGTAGTATCGGGCCCAGCTCTGGAAACACCATATATTTT.